This TCR beta chain appears in the sequencing data of a study of T cell repertoires in cytomegalovirus infection. The overall study: Signatures in public TCR beta sequences pointed to both CMV infection and matching HLA type. Study conclusions and caveats: Ex vivo, HLA-C-restricted CMV-specific TCR beta clonotypes prevailed over the rest of the response. Accumulated public TCR beta family frequency recognized individuals carrying CMV together with the relevant HLA.

V was clipped by 5 bases and J by 1 base; unmatched bases: 8. This CDR3 comprises 16 residues. CDR1 and CDR2 from the germline V gene are SGHTA and FQGNSA. This clonotype was picked up many times. Its antigen is not identified. TCRdb reanalysed the reads using MiXCR and keeps one entry per CDR3 protein. The table includes about 180,000 distinct CDR3 sequences, over 13% detected once. The chain combines TRBV7-2 with TRBJ1-3; 7 bases are shared with TRBD1. The sequence derives from a human donor in good health (CMV status not recorded). Some clones in this sample may be carry-over from other donors' samples. The sequenced sample consisted of PBMCs. CDR3 sequence (DNA): TGTGCCAGCAGCCGCGACAGGGTCTTTTCTGGAAACACCATATATTTT. Translating gives CASSRDRVFSGNTIYF.